This T cell receptor (beta chain) was captured by sequencing in a study of Graves' ophthalmopathy and Graves' hyperthyroidism. RNA transcripts yielded amplified TCR beta CDR3 regions. First-round RT-PCR relied on HTBI primers, and a second-round multiplex PCR came next. TCRdb re-derived calls from the multiplex PCR reads in MiXCR, one entry per CDR3 protein. Among approximately 210,000 distinct CDR3 sequences listed, under 30% were seen once. Germline CDR1 is SEHNR and CDR2 is FQNEAQ (reference sequence). V was trimmed by 5 bases and J by 5 bases, leaving 10 bases between them. The CDR3 length is 13 residues. Findings and limits, study-wide: Ophthalmopathy progression cases were predicted by the model with 55% to 71% sensitivity and less than 85% specificity.

This clonotype was detected ten times or more. Its antigen is currently unknown. V usage is TRBV7-9 and J usage is TRBJ2-4; maybe TRBD1 (5 bases). Sample: peripheral blood. The source of this sequence is a middle-aged man with Graves' ophthalmopathy. The CDR3 sequence is CASSQLQENIQYF. CDR3 DNA: TGTGCCAGCAGCCAGCTACAGGAAAACATTCAGTACTTC.